Reported below is one TCR beta chain. The data were produced by immunoSEQ multiplex PCR, yet TCRdb's version contains in-frame clones alone and is incomplete. The sample consists of approximately 500,000 clones, approximately 90% of them appearing once. The sample originates from a study of blood T cell repertoires in COVID-19. V lost 1 base and J lost 8, with 9 bases in between. The CDR3 extends over 12 amino acids. Germline CDR1 is LGHDT and CDR2 is YNNKEL (reference sequence). V and J are TRBV3-1 (or the pseudogene TRBV3-2) and TRBJ2-7; the D gene is possibly TRBD1 (6 bases). This receptor was identified in a woman in her thirties or forties who had recovered from COVID-19. Sequenced input: PBMCs or T cells enriched from blood (not recorded which). CDR3 sequence: CASSQGDTKQYF. CDR3 bases: TGTGCCAGCAGCCAAGGGGACACTAAGCAGTACTTC.